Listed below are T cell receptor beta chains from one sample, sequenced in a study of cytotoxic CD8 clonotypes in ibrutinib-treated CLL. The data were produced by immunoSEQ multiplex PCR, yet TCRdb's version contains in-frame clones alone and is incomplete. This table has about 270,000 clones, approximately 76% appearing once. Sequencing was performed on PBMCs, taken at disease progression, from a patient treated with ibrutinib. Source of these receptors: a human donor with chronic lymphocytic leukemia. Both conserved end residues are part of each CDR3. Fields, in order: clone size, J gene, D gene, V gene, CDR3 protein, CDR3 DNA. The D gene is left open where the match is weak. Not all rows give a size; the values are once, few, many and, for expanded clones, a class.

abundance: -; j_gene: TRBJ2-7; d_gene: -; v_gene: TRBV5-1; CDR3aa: CASSLRGDYEQYF; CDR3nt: TGCGCCAGCAGCTTGAGAGGGGACTACGAGCAGTACTTC
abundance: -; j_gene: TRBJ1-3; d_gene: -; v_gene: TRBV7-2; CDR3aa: CASRWTAHSGNTIYF; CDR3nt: TGTGCCAGCAGGTGGACAGCCCACTCTGGAAACACCATATATTTT
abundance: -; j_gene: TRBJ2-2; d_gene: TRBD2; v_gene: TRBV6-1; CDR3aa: CASSERAGANTGELFF; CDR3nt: TGTGCCAGCAGTGAACGGGCGGGGGCGAACACCGGGGAGCTGTTTTTT
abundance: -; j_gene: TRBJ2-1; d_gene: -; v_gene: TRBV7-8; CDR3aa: CASSLTISGYNEQFF; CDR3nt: TGTGCCAGCAGCTTAACGATATCGGGATACAATGAGCAGTTCTTC
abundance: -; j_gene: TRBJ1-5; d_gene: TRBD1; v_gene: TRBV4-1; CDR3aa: CASSPPDRANQPQHF; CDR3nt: TGCGCCAGCAGCCCCCCCGACAGGGCCAATCAGCCCCAGCATTTT
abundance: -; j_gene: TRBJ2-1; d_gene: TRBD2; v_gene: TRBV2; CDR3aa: CASTGLAGNNEQFF; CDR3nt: TGTGCCAGCACTGGGCTAGCGGGTAACAATGAGCAGTTCTTC
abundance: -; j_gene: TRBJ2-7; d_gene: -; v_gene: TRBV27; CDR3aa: CASSHAGQPYEQYF; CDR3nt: TGTGCCAGCAGTCATGCGGGACAGCCCTACGAGCAGTACTTC
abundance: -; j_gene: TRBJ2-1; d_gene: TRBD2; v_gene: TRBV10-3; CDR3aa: CAISESTSGGEQFF; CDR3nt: TGTGCCATCAGTGAATCGACTAGCGGAGGTGAGCAGTTCTTC
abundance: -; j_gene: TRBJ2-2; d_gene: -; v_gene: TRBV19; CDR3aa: CASSTAPGDTGELFF; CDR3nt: TGTGCCAGTAGTACGGCGCCAGGGGACACCGGGGAGCTGTTTTTT
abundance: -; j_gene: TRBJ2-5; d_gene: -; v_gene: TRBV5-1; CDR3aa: CASSLVLAAQETQYF; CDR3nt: TGCGCCAGCAGCTTGGTACTAGCAGCCCAAGAGACCCAGTACTTC
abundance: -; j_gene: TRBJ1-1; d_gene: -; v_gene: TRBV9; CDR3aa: CASSVDPGGNTEAFF; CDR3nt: TGTGCCAGCAGCGTAGACCCCGGCGGGAACACTGAAGCTTTCTTT
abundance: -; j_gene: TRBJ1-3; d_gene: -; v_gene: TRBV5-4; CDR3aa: CASSLTSSGNTIYF; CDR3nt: TGTGCCAGCAGCTTGACAAGCTCTGGAAACACCATATATTTT
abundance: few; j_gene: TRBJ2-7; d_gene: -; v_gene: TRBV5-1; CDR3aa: CASSPGPTYEQYF; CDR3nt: TGCGCCAGCAGTCCCGGGCCCACCTACGAGCAGTACTTC
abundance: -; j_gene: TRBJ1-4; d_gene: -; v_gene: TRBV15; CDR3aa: CATALTREKLFF; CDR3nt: TGTGCCACCGCACTGACACGTGAAAAACTGTTTTTT
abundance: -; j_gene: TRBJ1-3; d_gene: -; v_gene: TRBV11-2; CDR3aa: CASSLWPSGNTIYF; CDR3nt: TGTGCCAGCAGCTTATGGCCCTCTGGAAACACCATATATTTT
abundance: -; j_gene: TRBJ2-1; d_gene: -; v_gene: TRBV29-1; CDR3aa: CSVARRGGSYNEQFF; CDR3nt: TGCAGCGTTGCGCGCAGGGGGGGGTCCTACAATGAGCAGTTCTTC
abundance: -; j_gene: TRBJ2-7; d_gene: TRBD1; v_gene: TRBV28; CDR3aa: CASGTGTGGFEQYF; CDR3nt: TGTGCCAGCGGCACCGGGACAGGGGGCTTCGAGCAGTACTTC
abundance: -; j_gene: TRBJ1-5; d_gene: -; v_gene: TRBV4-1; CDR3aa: CASSQDLIESFNQPQHF; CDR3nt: TGCGCCAGCAGCCAAGATCTCATCGAGTCGTTCAATCAGCCCCAGCATTTT
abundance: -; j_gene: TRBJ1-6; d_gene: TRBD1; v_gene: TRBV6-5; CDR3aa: CASSYFITGGNSPLHF; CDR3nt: TGTGCCAGCAGTTACTTCATAACAGGGGGGAATTCACCCCTCCACTTT
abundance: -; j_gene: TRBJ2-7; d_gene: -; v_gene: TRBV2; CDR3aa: CASRGRPTYEQYF; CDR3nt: TGTGCCAGCAGGGGTAGACCCACCTACGAGCAGTACTTC
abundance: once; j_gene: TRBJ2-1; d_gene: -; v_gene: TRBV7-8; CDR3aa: CASSLGVGSEQFF; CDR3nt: TGTGCCAGCAGCTTAGGGGTTGGTAGTGAGCAGTTCTTC
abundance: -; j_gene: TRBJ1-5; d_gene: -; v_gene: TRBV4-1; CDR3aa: CASSQVAGVSQPQHF; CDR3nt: TGCGCCAGCAGCCAAGTGGCAGGGGTGAGTCAGCCCCAGCATTTT
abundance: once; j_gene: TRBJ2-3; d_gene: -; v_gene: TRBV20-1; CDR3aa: CSASRDTQYF; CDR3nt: TGCAGTGCTAGCCGGGATACGCAGTATTTT
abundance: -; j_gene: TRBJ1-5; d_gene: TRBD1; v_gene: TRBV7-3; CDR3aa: CASSPGTGGNQPQHF; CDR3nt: TGTGCCAGCAGCCCCGGGACAGGGGGCAATCAGCCCCAGCATTTT
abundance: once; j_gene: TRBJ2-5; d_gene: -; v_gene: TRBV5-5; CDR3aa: CASSLVGDQETQYF; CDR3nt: TGTGCCAGCAGCTTGGTTGGGGACCAAGAGACCCAGTACTTC
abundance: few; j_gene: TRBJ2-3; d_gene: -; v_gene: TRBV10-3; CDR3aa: CAISEFADTQYF; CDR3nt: TGTGCCATCAGTGAGTTCGCGGATACGCAGTATTTT